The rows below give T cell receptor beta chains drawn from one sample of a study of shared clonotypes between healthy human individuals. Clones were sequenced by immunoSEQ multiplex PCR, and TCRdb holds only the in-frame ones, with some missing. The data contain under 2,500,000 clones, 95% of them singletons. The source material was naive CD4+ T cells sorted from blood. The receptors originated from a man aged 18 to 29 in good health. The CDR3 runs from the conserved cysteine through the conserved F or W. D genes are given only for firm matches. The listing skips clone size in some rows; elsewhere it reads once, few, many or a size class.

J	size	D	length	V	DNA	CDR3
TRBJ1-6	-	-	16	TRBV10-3	TGTGCCATCAGTGAGTCGAGTGGGTCCTATAATTCACCCCTCCACTTT	CAISESSGSYNSPLHF
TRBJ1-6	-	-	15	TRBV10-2	TGCGCCAGCAGTAACGGACGCAGAGGTAATTCACCCCTCCACTTT	CASSNGRRGNSPLHF
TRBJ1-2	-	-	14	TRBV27	TGTGCCAGCAGCCTTCGGGGGGGGCACGGTGGCTACACCTTC	CASSLRGGHGGYTF
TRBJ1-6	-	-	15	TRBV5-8	TGTGCCAGCAGCTTGGAGGGCAGCAGGTTCTCACCCCTCCACTTT	CASSLEGSRFSPLHF
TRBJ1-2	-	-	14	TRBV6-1	TGTGCCAGCAGTGAAGCGCTTCTAGGATATGGCTACACCTTC	CASSEALLGYGYTF
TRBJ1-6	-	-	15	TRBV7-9	TGTGCCAGCACCCTCATCAGCTCCTATAATTCACCCCTCCACTTT	CASTLISSYNSPLHF
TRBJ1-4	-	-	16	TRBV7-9	TGTGCCAGCAGCTTAGCGCGGCCAGGGTGGGGTGAAAAACTGTTTTTT	CASSLARPGWGEKLFF
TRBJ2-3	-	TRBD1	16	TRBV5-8	TGTGCCAGCAGCTCCAGGACAGGGTCTATCACAGATACGCAGTATTTT	CASSSRTGSITDTQYF
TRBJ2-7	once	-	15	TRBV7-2	TGTGCCAGCAGCTTAGTTCGCGGCTCTCCTTACGAGCAGTACTTC	CASSLVRGSPYEQYF
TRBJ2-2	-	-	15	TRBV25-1	TGTGCCAGCAGTGTTACAGGGAGCAGTACCGGGGAGCTGTTTTTT	CASSVTGSSTGELFF
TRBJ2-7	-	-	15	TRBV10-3	TGTGCCATCAGAGCCATGAGTTTCGGTGACTACGAGCAGTACTTC	CAIRAMSFGDYEQYF